The 14 T cell receptor beta chains below were found in one sample sequenced in a study of Ad26.COV2.S vaccination and SARS-CoV-2 variants. Treatment indicated: roughly 20 received Ad26.COV2.S at low or high dose, single or two shots; 5 received placebo; per-sample allocation not given. Day 63 after the first injection of vaccine or placebo was the sampling time. Generated by immunoSEQ multiplex PCR, the TCRdb table keeps only in-frame clones and is missing some. The profile shows some 400,000 clones, around nine tenths of them singletons. Sequenced here: peripheral blood, sampled in a trial of Ad26.COV2.S vaccine versus placebo. Receptors originate from a person aged 18 to 65 who received the Ad26.COV2.S COVID-19 vaccine or a placebo.

For this clone: The same CDR3 arises from other DNA sequences in this sample as well. The chain recombines TRBV9 with TRBJ2-6; D is ambiguous. This CDR3 region has 13 residues. Trimming stripped 3 bases from V and 0 bases from J, with 1 base between. The germline V gene encodes CDR1 SGDLS and CDR2 YYNGEE. The CDR3: CASSASGANVLTF. The DNA for the CDR3 is TGTGCCAGCAGCGCCTCTGGGGCCAACGTCCTGACTTTC.

The rearrangement links TRBV3-1 (or the pseudogene TRBV3-2) to TRBJ2-7, with D perhaps matching TRBD1 (5 bases). This CDR3 has 13 amino acids. The germline V and J ends were trimmed by 4 bases and 1 base, with 8 bases remaining between them. In germline, CDR1 is LGHDT, CDR2 YNNKEL (reference sequence). In DNA, the CDR3 is TGTGCCAGCAGCCCCAGGGTATCCTACGAGCAGTACTTC. Translating gives CASSPRVSYEQYF.

The CDR3 here is CSVEGQGNEQYF. CDR3 DNA: TGCAGCGTTGAAGGTCAGGGGAACGAGCAGTACTTC. The chain couples TRBV29-1 to TRBJ2-7; possibly TRBD1 for D (6 bases). Germline values: CDR1 SQVTM, CDR2 ANQGSEA. Deletions cut 1 base from V and 5 bases from J, with 9 bases between. This CDR3 comprises 12 residues.

The V call is TRBV9, the J call TRBJ2-3, with 13 positions matching TRBD2. CDR1 and CDR2 from the germline V gene are SGDLS and YYNGEE. This CDR3 is 18 amino acids long. Germline trimming cut 0 bases from V and 6 bases from J; bases unmatched to any gene: 10. Here the CDR3 DNA reads TGTGCCAGCAGCGTAGGTTTTACTAGCGGGAGGGCACAGGATACGCAGTATTTT. Its translation is CASSVGFTSGRAQDTQYF. The variable domain in full, completed from reference TRBV9 and TRBJ2-3, reads DSGVTQTPKHLITATGQRVTLRCSPRSGDLSVYWYQQSLDQGLQFLIQYYNGEERAKGNILERFSAQQFPDLHSELNLSSLELGDSALYFCASSVGFTSGRAQDTQYFGPGTRLTVL.

V is TRBV2 and J is TRBJ2-7; weak D call: TRBD2 (5 bases). V was trimmed by 7 bases and J by 2 bases, leaving 12 bases between them. This CDR3 region has 13 residues. CDR1 and CDR2 (germline): SNHLY, FYNNEI. CDR3 amino acids: CASIRTATYEQYF. CDR3 DNA: TGTGCCAGCATCCGGACTGCAACCTACGAGCAGTACTTC.

The CDR3 sequence is CASSLRGGSTGELFF. CDR3 DNA: TGTGCCAGCAGCTTACGAGGGGGGAGTACCGGGGAGCTGTTTTTT. This sequence joins TRBV5-5 and TRBJ2-2, with D tentatively TRBD1 or TRBD2 (6 bases each). V was trimmed by 2 bases and J by 5 bases, leaving 13 bases between them. This CDR3 contains 15 residues. CDR1 is SGHKS, CDR2 YYEKEE, per germline (reference sequence).

The CDR3 loop is CASSYLGQGDGYTF. In nucleotides, the CDR3 is TGTGCCAGCAGTTACCTGGGACAGGGCGATGGCTACACCTTC. The chain carries TRBV6-5 and TRBJ1-2; 9 bases map to TRBD1. The trim removed 2 bases at V and 6 bases at J, leaving 4 bases unmatched. The length of the CDR3 is 14 residues. CDR1 and CDR2 from the germline V gene are MNHEY and SVGAGI.

The chain uses TRBV9 and TRBJ2-1; the match to TRBD2 covers 9 bases. The V and J ends lost 0 bases and 3 bases, in that order; junction bases with no gene match: 1. The CDR3 has 15 amino acids. The germline CDR1 and CDR2 sequences are SGDLS and YYNGEE. The CDR3 DNA follows: TGTGCCAGCAGCGTAGAACTAGCGGGCTACAATGAGCAGTTCTTC. Protein sequence: CASSVELAGYNEQFF.

The chain carries TRBV6-5 and TRBJ1-1; weak D call: TRBD1 (5 bases). V gave up 6 bases and J gave up 7 bases, with 15 bases separating them. Per germline, CDR1 MNHEY and CDR2 SVGAGI. The CDR3 spans 13 residues. The CDR3 coding sequence is TGTGCCAGCAGCCTTGGGGGTTACTATGAAGCTTTCTTT. It codes for CASSLGGYYEAFF.

This clone came up a few times. This rearrangement joins TRBV4-2 to TRBJ1-5; D is uncertain. CDR3 length equals 14 residues. The V end lost 0 bases, the J end lost 9 bases, and 12 bases lay between the germline ends. Germline loops: CDR1 LGHNA, CDR2 YNFKEQ. The CDR3 DNA follows: TGTGCCAGCAGCCAAGACTATGGGGTACGGCCCCAGCATTTT. Its protein is CASSQDYGVRPQHF.

The V and J genes are TRBV6-5 and TRBJ1-2; D gene ambiguous. Trimming pared 6 bases from V and 2 bases from J, leaving 10 bases between. The CDR3 consists of 13 residues. Germline lookup yields CDR1 MNHEY and CDR2 SVGAGI. The CDR3, as DNA: TGTGCCAGCAGACCTGTCCAAAACTATGGCTACACCTTC. Translating gives CASRPVQNYGYTF.

This clone was observed a single time. The chain couples TRBV6-5 to TRBJ1-3; D remains ambiguous. This CDR3 spans 15 amino acids. The V end lost 0 bases, the J end lost 4 bases, and 10 bases lay between the germline ends. The V gene's germline CDR1 is MNHEY and CDR2 SVGAGI. For the CDR3, the DNA is TGTGCCAGCAGTTACTCGTGGACCCACGGAAACACCATATATTTT. Residues: CASSYSWTHGNTIYF.

The J gene is TRBJ1-2, the V gene TRBV5-1; 9 bases are shared with TRBD1. This CDR3 is built from 17 residues. V shed 4 bases and J 4 bases; nucleotides not matched to a gene: 14. Germline CDR1 SGHRS, CDR2 YFSETQ. CDR3 nucleotides: TGCGCCAGCAGCCTCCTACCGGGACAGGGTACGGCCTATGGCTACACCTTC. Translated: CASSLLPGQGTAYGYTF.

The chain recombines TRBV27 with TRBJ1-1; D uncertain. V gave up 6 bases and J gave up 2 bases, with 16 bases separating them. CDR3 length: 15 amino acids. The V gene's germline CDR1 is MNHEY and CDR2 SMNVEV (reference sequence). The chain's CDR3 is CASSQNAGYNTEAFF. CDR3 coding DNA: TGTGCCAGCAGCCAAAACGCAGGTTATAACACTGAAGCTTTCTTT.